This TCR beta chain was captured in a study of blood T cell repertoires in COVID-19 (dated by TCRdb to the early 2020s). For context, the study as a whole: Samples covering the acute and convalescent phases of COVID-19 were provided by collaborators in the United States, Italy and Spain. Sample metadata almost always included a de-identified subject ID, COVID-19 status, age in years and sex. The repertoires were made available in a free public database intended to serve as a resource for research on the immune response to SARS-CoV-2. Subjects who had been exposed to COVID-19, were actively infected with it, or had recovered from it provided the deeply sampled blood TCRbeta repertoires that made up the dataset. The prospective study material was composed of cDNA or gDNA derived from T cells, B-cell-depleted T cells, or PBMCs. The samples were drawn from the first 160 participants of the ongoing ImmuneRACE study and from 1,254 subjects provided by 6 global collaborators. Where HLA class I and class II types were available, the types were taken from metadata supplied by the sample provider, not from assay-based typing.

V ends up 7 bases short and J 7 bases short, with an unmatched junction base count of 9. From the cysteine up to the phenylalanine, the CDR3 has a length of 15 residues. The kept DNA is CDR3 alone, 45 bases in frame from the first base. From the germline V gene, CDR1 is SNHLY and CDR2 is FYNNEI. The collaborating institutions used their own protocols to collect whole blood in K2EDTA tubes. Collaborator samples were shipped for TCRbeta analysis as frozen whole blood, isolated PBMCs, or DNA extracted from either sample type. Findings and caveats that apply to the study as a whole: The amount of clinical and demographic metadata varied by source and participant and was provided uncurated.

For this clone: This receptor's antigen is unknown. No clone much larger than this one lies a single base away; base qualities are absent.

The immunoSEQ Assay, a bias-controlled multiplex PCR, was used to amplify TCRbeta CDR3 regions from genomic DNA. As for the original processing: The number of nucleated cells in each sample was estimated by amplification of reference gene primers within the assay. Sequence reads were collapsed and filtered to measure the absolute abundance of every unique TCRbeta CDR3 rearrangement. For each sample, productive Simpson clonality was calculated by taking the square root of Simpson's diversity index across productive rearrangements. TCRdb took this table from immuneACCESS and kept in-frame rearrangements with V and J called. Such tables lack part of the clones; where checked against another copy, unresolved V genes explain under half of the gap, and the rest is unexplained. V and J calls and clone size are as listed in that table; D and trimming were resolved from the DNA. The sample table lists 60,000 to 85,000 clones, 80% to 90% of them with a count of one. Under 2% of the sample lies in the top ten.

The TCR originated in a woman aged 80 or over with active or convalescent COVID-19. The sequence joins TRBV2 to TRBJ2-1; a stretch of 11 junction bases matches TRBD2. Sequencing input: peripheral blood. The DNA sequence is given as TGTGCCAGCATCGACGCTAGCGGGGGGTGGAATGAGCAGTTCTTC. This translates into CASIDASGGWNEQFF.